This T cell receptor (beta chain) originates from a study of cytomegalovirus exposure and HLA in healthy donors. Primers included in the PCR were 60 Vbeta and 13 Jbeta primers. Profiling relied on immunoSEQ multiplex PCR, and the TCRdb table lists in-frame clones only, not all of them. The repertoire holds about 150,000 clones, with approximately 78% as singletons. The CDR3 is 13 residues long. V lost 6 bases, J lost 2 bases, and 8 bases lay in between. Germline CDR1 is LNHDA and CDR2 is SQIVND (reference sequence). The material sequenced was PBMCs. J is TRBJ1-3 and V is TRBV19; a possible D gene is TRBD1 (5 bases). This clonotype was sampled from a woman between 40 and 55 years old in good health and CMV-seropositive. CDR3 protein: CASRPGAGNTIYF. CDR3 nucleotides: TGTGCCAGTAGGCCGGGGGCTGGAAACACCATATATTTT.